This T cell receptor (beta chain) was retrieved from a study of radiotherapy plus CTLA-4 blockade in lung cancer. V gave up 2 bases and J gave up 8 bases; unmatched junction bases: 9. CDR1 and CDR2 (germline): SQVTM, ANQGSEA. The CDR3 has 14 residues. About this clone itself: Its antigen remains unidentified.

General study points: Response was reportedly best predicted by early blood T cell clone dynamics, with interferon-beta. Peripheral blood showed expansion of tumor-derived TCR clones after radiotherapy and ipilimumab.

CTLA-4 blockade with ipilimumab, together with focal radiation, was given to patients with chemo-refractory metastatic non-small-cell lung cancer. Some clones are missing from TCRdb's copy, which holds only in-frame ones; the method was immunoSEQ multiplex PCR. The data hold approximately 70,000 clones, with 70% to 80% observed a single time. The chain combines TRBV29-1 with TRBJ1-1; 9 bases line up with TRBD1. The sequencing used peripheral blood, collected from a patient treated with radiotherapy plus ipilimumab. This clonotype was sampled from a human donor with non-small cell lung cancer whose response to radiotherapy plus ipilimumab could not be evaluated. Some clones in this sample may be carry-over from other donors' samples. CDR3 amino acids: CSVENRDRVGEAFF. CDR3 in DNA: TGCAGCGTTGAAAACCGGGACAGGGTGGGGGAAGCTTTCTTT.